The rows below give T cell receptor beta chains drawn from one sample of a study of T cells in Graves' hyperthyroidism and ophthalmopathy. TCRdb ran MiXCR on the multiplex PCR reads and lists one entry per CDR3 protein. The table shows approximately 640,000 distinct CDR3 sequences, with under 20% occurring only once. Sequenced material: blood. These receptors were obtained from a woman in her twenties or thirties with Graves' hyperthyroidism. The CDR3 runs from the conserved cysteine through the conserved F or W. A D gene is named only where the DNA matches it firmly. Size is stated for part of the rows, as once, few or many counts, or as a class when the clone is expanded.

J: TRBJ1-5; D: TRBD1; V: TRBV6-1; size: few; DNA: TGTGCCAGCAGTGAAAGAGGGGGCGGCAATCAGCCCCAGCATTTT; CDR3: CASSERGGGNQPQHF
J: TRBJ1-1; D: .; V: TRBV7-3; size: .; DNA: TGTGCCAGCAGCTCGGGGGACCTCATGAACACTGAAGCTTTCTTT; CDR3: CASSSGDLMNTEAFF
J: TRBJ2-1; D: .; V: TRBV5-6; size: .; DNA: TGTGCCAGCAGCTTCTCTCCCACCCCGCCCGTTGAGCAGTTCTTC; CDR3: CASSFSPTPPVEQFF
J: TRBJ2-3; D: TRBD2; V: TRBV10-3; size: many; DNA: TGTGCCATCAGTGCGTCTAGCGGAACAGATACGCAGTATTTT; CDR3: CAISASSGTDTQYF
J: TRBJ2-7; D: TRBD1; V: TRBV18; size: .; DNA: TGTGCCAGTTCTCAAGGGACAGCAGAGAACTACGAGCAGTACTTC; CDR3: CASSQGTAENYEQYF
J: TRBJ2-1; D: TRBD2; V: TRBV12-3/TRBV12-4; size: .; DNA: TGTGCCAGCAGTCTATCAGAACTAGCGGGAGGGCATGAGCAGTTCTTC; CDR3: CASSLSELAGGHEQFF
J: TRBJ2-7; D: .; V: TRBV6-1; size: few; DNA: TGTGCCAGCAGTGAGTTCGGGGGCGAGCAGTACTTC; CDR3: CASSEFGGEQYF
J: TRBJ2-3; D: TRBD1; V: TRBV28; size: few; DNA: TGTGCCGGCAGCCGAGGACAGGGTATCACAGATACGCAGTATTTT; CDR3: CAGSRGQGITDTQYF
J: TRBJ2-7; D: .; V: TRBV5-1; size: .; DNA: TGCGCCAGCAGTCCCGGGAACTCCTACGAGCAGTACTTC; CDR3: CASSPGNSYEQYF
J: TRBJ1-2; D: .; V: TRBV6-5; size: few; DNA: TGTGCCAGCAGTTACTCCTTCGGGCCGTTCTATGGCTACACCTTC; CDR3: CASSYSFGPFYGYTF
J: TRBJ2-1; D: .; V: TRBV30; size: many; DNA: TGTGCCTGGAGTCCCACTCTAGGGGTAAATGAGCAGTTCTTC; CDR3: CAWSPTLGVNEQFF
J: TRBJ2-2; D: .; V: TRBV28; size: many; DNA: TGTGCCAGCAGTTCGTTAAACGCCGGGGAGCTGTTTTTT; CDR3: CASSSLNAGELFF
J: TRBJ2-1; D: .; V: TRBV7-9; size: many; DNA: TGTGCCACCCCTTTTAGCTCCTACAATGAGCAGTTCTTC; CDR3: CATPFSSYNEQFF
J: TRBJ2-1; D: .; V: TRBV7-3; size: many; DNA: TGTGCCAGCAGCTTTCTCCCTTCAACTAGCAATGAGCAGTTCTTC; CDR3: CASSFLPSTSNEQFF
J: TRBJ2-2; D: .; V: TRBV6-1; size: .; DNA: TGTGCCAGCATCCGGACGCTCACCGGGGAGCTGTTTTTT; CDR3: CASIRTLTGELFF
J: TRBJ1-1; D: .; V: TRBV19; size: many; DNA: TGTGCCAGTACGCTTCAGGGACGTGGCACTGAAGCTTTCTTT; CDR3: CASTLQGRGTEAFF
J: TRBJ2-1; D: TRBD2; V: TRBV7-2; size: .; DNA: TGTGCCAGCAGCTTAGCGCTAGCGGGAGCTAATGAGCAGTTCTTC; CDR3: CASSLALAGANEQFF
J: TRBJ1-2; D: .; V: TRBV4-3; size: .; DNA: TGCGCCAGCAGCCAAGACTCACGGTCGTACTATGGCTACACCTTC; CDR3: CASSQDSRSYYGYTF
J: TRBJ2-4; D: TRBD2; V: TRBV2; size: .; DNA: TGTGCCAGCAGATCCGGGACAGGGCCCGCGGGACTAGCGGGACTAGCCAAAAACATTCAGTACTTC; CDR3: CASRSGTGPAGLAGLAKNIQYF
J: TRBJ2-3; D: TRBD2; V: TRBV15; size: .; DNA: TGTGCCACCAGCAGAGATTATTTTCCTGGCGGGAGACGGCGCACAGATACGCAGTATTTT; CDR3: CATSRDYFPGGRRRTDTQYF
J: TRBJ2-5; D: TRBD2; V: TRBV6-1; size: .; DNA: TGTGCCAGCAGTGGAGAGCTAGCGGGAGCCGTGGAGACCCAGTACTTC; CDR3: CASSGELAGAVETQYF
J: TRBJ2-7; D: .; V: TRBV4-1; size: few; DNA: TGCGCCAGCAGCCAGACAGCAGGGTTCTCCTACGAGCAGTACTTC; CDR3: CASSQTAGFSYEQYF
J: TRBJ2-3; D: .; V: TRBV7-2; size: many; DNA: TGTGCCAGCAGCGCGAGGACGAGCACAGATACGCAGTATTTT; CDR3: CASSARTSTDTQYF
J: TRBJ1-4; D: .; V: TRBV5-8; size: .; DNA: TGTGCCAGCAGCCGACACGGGGAAAAACTGTTTTTT; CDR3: CASSRHGEKLFF
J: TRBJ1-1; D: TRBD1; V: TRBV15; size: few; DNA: TGTGCCACCAGCAGAGGTTGGGCAGGGGGCTTTCAAACTGAAGCTTTCTTT; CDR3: CATSRGWAGGFQTEAFF
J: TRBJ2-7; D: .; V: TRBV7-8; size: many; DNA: TGTGCCAGCAGCATTTTAATATCGAAGGGGTACGAGCAGTACTTC; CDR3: CASSILISKGYEQYF
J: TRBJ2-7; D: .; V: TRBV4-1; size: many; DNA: TGCGCCAGCAGCCAAGATCTTCAGATCTACGAGCAGTACTTC; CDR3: CASSQDLQIYEQYF
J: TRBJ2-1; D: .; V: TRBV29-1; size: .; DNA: TGCAGCGTTGCCAGGGTTGTGGGGGAAAATGAGCAGTTCTTC; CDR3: CSVARVVGENEQFF
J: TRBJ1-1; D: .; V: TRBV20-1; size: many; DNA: TGCAGTGCTAGAGATTATACTGAAGCTTTCTTT; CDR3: CSARDYTEAFF
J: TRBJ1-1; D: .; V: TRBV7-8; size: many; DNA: TGTGCCAGCAGCTTAGACGGGGGTACCACTGAAGCTTTCTTT; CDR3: CASSLDGGTTEAFF
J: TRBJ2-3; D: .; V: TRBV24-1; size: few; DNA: TGTGCCACCGGGGGAGATACGCAGTATTTT; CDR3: CATGGDTQYF
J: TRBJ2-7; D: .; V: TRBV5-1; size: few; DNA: TGCGCCAGCAGCCGCGACCCAATCCAGTACGAGCAGTACTTC; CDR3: CASSRDPIQYEQYF
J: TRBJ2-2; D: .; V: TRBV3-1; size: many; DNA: TGTGCCAGCAGCCAAGAATGGAACGGGGAGCTGTTTTTT; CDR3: CASSQEWNGELFF
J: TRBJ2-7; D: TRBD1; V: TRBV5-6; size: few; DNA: TGTGCCAGCAGCTTGGACACAGGGGGCTTCTACGAGCAGTACTTC; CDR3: CASSLDTGGFYEQYF
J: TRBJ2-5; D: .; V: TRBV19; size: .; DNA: TGTGCCAGTAGTATAGCCGCTCCGTCCATCCAGGCCCAGTACTTC; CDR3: CASSIAAPSIQAQYF
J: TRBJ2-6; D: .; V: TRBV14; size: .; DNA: TGTGCCAGCAGCCCAAGACTAGGTTACTCTGGGGCCAACGTCCTGACTTTC; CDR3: CASSPRLGYSGANVLTF
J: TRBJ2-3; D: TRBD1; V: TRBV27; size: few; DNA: TGTGCCAGCAGTAACATACAGGGGGCTGTGGATACGCAGTATTTT; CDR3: CASSNIQGAVDTQYF
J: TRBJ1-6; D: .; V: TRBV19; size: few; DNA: TGTGCCAGTAGTATCTCCAGCAGCTCCTATAATTCACCCCTCCACTTT; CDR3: CASSISSSSYNSPLHF
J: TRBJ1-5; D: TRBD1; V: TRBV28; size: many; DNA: TGTGCCAGCACGAGACAGGGGCTTAGCAATCAGCCCCAGCATTTT; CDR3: CASTRQGLSNQPQHF
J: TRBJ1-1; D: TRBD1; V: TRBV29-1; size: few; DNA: TGCAGCGTCCGGGACAGGGGCACTGAAGCTTTCTTT; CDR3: CSVRDRGTEAFF
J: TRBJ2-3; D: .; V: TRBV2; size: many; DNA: TGTGCCACTATCTTAGCGGTCCTCACAGATACGCAGTATTTT; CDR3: CATILAVLTDTQYF
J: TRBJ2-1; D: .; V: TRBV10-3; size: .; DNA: TGTGCCATCAGTGTGCGGGACAATGAGCAGTTCTTC; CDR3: CAISVRDNEQFF
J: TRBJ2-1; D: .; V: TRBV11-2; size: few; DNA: TGTGCCAGCAGCTCCATCCATCTCAGAGCGTCCTACAATGAGCAGTTCTTC; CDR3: CASSSIHLRASYNEQFF
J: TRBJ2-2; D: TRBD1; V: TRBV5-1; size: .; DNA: TGCGCCAGCAGAGCCGGGACAGGGGGCCTCGGGGAGCTGTTTTTT; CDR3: CASRAGTGGLGELFF
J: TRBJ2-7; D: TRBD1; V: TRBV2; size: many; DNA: TGTGCCAGCGCTAAGGACAGGGACTACGAGCAGTACTTC; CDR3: CASAKDRDYEQYF
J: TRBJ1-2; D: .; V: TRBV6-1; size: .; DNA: TGTGCCAGCAGTCCGGGACGATACTATGGCTACACCTTC; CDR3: CASSPGRYYGYTF
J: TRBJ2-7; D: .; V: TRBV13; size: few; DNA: TGTGCCAGCAGCTTAGAGATTGGGGGCTTGCAGTACTTC; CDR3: CASSLEIGGLQYF
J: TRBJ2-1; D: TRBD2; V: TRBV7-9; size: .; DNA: TGTGCCAGCAGCTTAGTTCCTAGCGGGAGGTACAATGAGCAGTTCTTC; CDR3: CASSLVPSGRYNEQFF
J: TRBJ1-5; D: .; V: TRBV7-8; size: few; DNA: TGTGCCAGCAGCATCTACCCCTTTGGGGTTGACCCCCAGCATTTT; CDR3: CASSIYPFGVDPQHF
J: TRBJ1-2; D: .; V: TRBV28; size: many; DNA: TGTGCCAGCAGTTCCCCGGGTGGCTATGGCTACACCTTC; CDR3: CASSSPGGYGYTF
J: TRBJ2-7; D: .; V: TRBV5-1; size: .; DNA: TGCGCCAGCAGCTTGGATTGGGGGCGCCGAGGGGAGCAGTACTTC; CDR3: CASSLDWGRRGEQYF
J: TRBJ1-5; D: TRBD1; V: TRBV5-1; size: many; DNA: TGCGCCAGCAGCTTGGTAGGGGGCAGTCAGCCCCAGCATTTT; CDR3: CASSLVGGSQPQHF